The present T cell receptor (beta chain) was sequenced within a study of blood T cell repertoires in COVID-19. The table came from immunoSEQ multiplex PCR; TCRdb's copy has only in-frame clones and leaves some out. The sample has about 140,000 clones; about four fifths are singletons. Germline CDR1 KGHSY, CDR2 FQNENV. The V gene lost 2 bases and the J gene lost 2 bases, with 6 bases spanning the gap. CDR3 length: 13 amino acids. The receptor was isolated from a human donor in a cohort sampled during active COVID-19. The chain combines TRBV16 with TRBJ1-2, with D uncertain. Sequenced: peripheral blood. The CDR3 sequence: CASSQHLNYGYTF. Written as DNA, the CDR3 is TGTGCCAGCAGCCAACACCTAAACTATGGCTACACCTTC.